The text below deals with one TCR beta chain. Its antigen has not been determined. The junction differs from germline at one of its ends, possibly a read error. This sample was included in a study of blood T cells in healthy people across ages (dated by TCRdb to about 2015). Describing the broader study: In model experiments, roughly one uniquely barcoded TCR beta cDNA molecule per two T cells was captured by template switching. Using deep sequencing normalized with unique cDNA molecular identifiers, the study measured how TCR beta repertoire diversity changes with age. The donors were split into four age groups: young (average 16 years), middle-aged (39), aged (62) and long-lived (over 75). The study analyzed two additional independent replicas of 1 million unique cDNA reads from the same blood draw for two donors, one aged 18 to 29 and one aged 80 or older.

Receptors were amplified or captured by 5' RACE. The instrument was an Illumina HiSeq 2500. A second 7 to 11 cycle PCR used a sample-barcoded 5' primer and a J-beta primer mix. Each TCR beta cDNA molecule received a unique molecular identifier from a template-switch 5' adaptor carrying 12 random nucleotides. At least 3 million CDR3-containing paired-end reads were obtained from each sample. First-strand cDNA was synthesized from all RNA with the Mint cDNA synthesis kit, primed by a TRBC-specific oligonucleotide. All cDNA was treated with uracil-DNA glycosylase and then went through a first 18-cycle PCR with the universal primers M1SS and BC2_uni_R. As for the original processing: Each sample was normalized by randomly selecting 1 million high-quality reads, each carrying a distinct molecular identifier. Reads sharing molecular identifiers were discarded rather than binned into consensus sequences. MiTCR, set to a Q25 quality threshold and the strictest error-elimination algorithm, was used for CDR3 identification, clonotype clustering and error correction. A nonparametric unseen species model with Euler transformation was used to estimate lower-bound total TCR beta diversity. The public reads were quality trimmed at Q25 with fastp and then assembled into clones with MiXCR by TCRdb, keeping productive beta chains. Every entry covers one CDR3 protein and lists the most common genes and DNA from its rows. In this record, the V and J calls reflect TCRdb's handling and not the investigators' own analysis. The sample table records approximately 800,000 distinct CDR3 sequences; about 26% of these occur just once. Around 2.9% of the sample rests with the top ten.

The germline V gene yields SGHVS for CDR1 and FQNEAQ for CDR2. From its cysteine to its phenylalanine, the CDR3 spans 14 amino acids. Left in the record is the CDR3 DNA by itself, 42 bases read in frame from the first base. Paper-wide results and their limitations: As age increased, observed TCR beta diversity per million T cells dropped in a roughly linear way, and a significant reduction was already evident by age around 41. There was a strong correlation between observed TCR beta diversity and the percentage of naive T cells measured by flow cytometry. Bulk unsorted PBMC profiling prevented conclusive comparison of naive and antigen-experienced compartments. Because donor CMV infection status was unknown, age-related changes in expanded clonotypes were potentially confounded. Estimates of total diversity based on one million sequenced T cells were considered lower bounds and underestimates. The long-lived group showed more naive CD4+ T cells, fewer expanded clones and increased TCR diversity than the aged group, suggesting age selection.

Systemically healthy Caucasian individuals from Russia, 39 in total and aged about 6 to 100 years, were included as donors. Each donor gave 8 to 10 milliliters of peripheral blood, collected into EDTA-treated Vacutainer tubes. Ficoll-Paque density-gradient centrifugation was used to isolate PBMCs, with at least 7 million per sample. Trizol reagent was used to extract total RNA from PBMCs, with at least 5 micrograms per sample. For every donor, flow cytometry on a PBMC aliquot measured the percentage of naive CD45RAhigh/CD27high T cells. Separately, the same data were catalogued under a study of T cells of mothers and their children. As noted in the second study: Nine systemically healthy Caucasian individuals, comprising three mothers and their six children, were included as donors. cDNA synthesis used all of the extracted RNA, with approximately 1.4 ug of RNA in each 15 ul reaction. In the second PCR, sample barcodes and 2-4 random nucleotides were introduced via the M1S primer. Over 10 million TCR beta CDR3 reads came from each mother, compared with several million reads from each child. In both related and unrelated pairs, thymic selection shapes the output of TCR recombination in a similar way, with inherited differences having only a minor effect. Related mother-child pairs always showed normalized repertoire overlap that was slightly higher than in unrelated mother-child pairs, though the difference was never significant. Persistent microchimeric T cell clones were not detected, at a sensitivity of roughly 100 clones per million clonotypes. In the study, deep NGS was used to compare the TCR beta repertoires of mothers and children, and features distinguishing related mother-child pairs from unrelated individuals were sought. The mean age was around 40 +/- 4 years for the mothers and approximately 11 +/- 4 years for the children. After adapter ligation was performed with NEBNext reagents, the libraries were sequenced on an Illumina HiSeq 2000 with 100+100 nt paired-end reads. To prevent cross-contamination, the mother and child libraries were prepared a month apart and were sequenced in separate runs. Each donor had between 500,000 and 2,000,000 distinct TCR beta clonotypes identified. Naive TCR beta clonotypes were estimated from low-frequency clonotypes matched to each donor's FACS-determined naive share, without sorting.

The sample comprised blood. The chain joins TRBV7-8 to TRBJ1-1; possibly the D gene is TRBD1, per 5 matching bases. This TCR was recovered from a boy aged 5-17 years in good health. The sequenced DNA is TGTGCCAGCAGCAGGAGCCGGGGGAACACTGGAGCTTTCTTT. The resulting protein is CASSRSRGNTGAFF.